One and the same sample provided the 10 T cell receptor beta chains below, sequenced in a study of T cell changes during pregnancy in multiple sclerosis. Generated by immunoSEQ multiplex PCR, the TCRdb table keeps only in-frame clones and is missing some. The sample lists around 26,000 clones, approximately 88% occurring once. Sequences were derived from CD4+ T cells from peripheral blood mononuclear cells, sampled in the first trimester of pregnancy. Receptors were obtained from a female donor in good health, enrolled as a control in a pregnancy study.

This rearrangement joins TRBV2 to TRBJ2-2; D possibly corresponds to TRBD1 (6 bases). The germline V and J ends were trimmed by 7 bases and 0 bases, with 12 bases remaining between them. This CDR3 region has 15 residues. CDR1 and CDR2 (germline): SNHLY, FYNNEI. CDR3 in DNA: TGTGCCAGCACCCCGGACAGCGCGAACACCGGGGAGCTGTTTTTT. It translates to CASTPDSANTGELFF.

The chain combines TRBV7-9 with TRBJ2-7; possibly TRBD1 for D (6 bases). The germline gives CDR1 SEHNR, CDR2 FQNEAQ (reference sequence). Deletions cut 5 bases from V and 10 bases from J, with 12 bases between. The CDR3 has 11 residues. In DNA, the CDR3 is TGTGCCAGCAGCAACGAGGACAGTCAGTACTTC. As protein: CASSNEDSQYF.

J is TRBJ1-1 and V is TRBV29-1; TRBD1 agrees at 9 bases. Germline V CDR1 and CDR2: SQVTM, ANQGSEA. Unmatched junction bases numbered 4, after V lost 7 bases and J lost 1 base. This CDR3 contains 13 residues. The CDR3 is CSAWGQGNTEAFF. As DNA, the CDR3 is TGCAGCGCTTGGGGACAGGGGAACACTGAAGCTTTCTTT.

The V and J genes are TRBV28 and TRBJ1-2; TRBD1 matches at 9 bases. Germline V gives CDR1 MDHEN, CDR2 SYDVKM. J gave up 1 base and V 5 bases, and 17 bases lay outside the gene matches. The CDR3 is 19 residues long. This CDR3 is CASSQPTLAGTGINYGYTF. The CDR3 bases are TGTGCCAGCAGTCAACCGACGCTCGCCGGGACAGGGATTAACTATGGCTACACCTTC.

V usage is TRBV19 and J usage is TRBJ2-5, with D perhaps TRBD1 (5 bases). Per the germline V gene, CDR1 is LNHDA and CDR2 is SQIVND (reference sequence). Deletions cut 1 base from V and 2 bases from J, with 8 bases between. The CDR3 is 14 residues long. In nucleotides, the CDR3 is TGTGCCAGTAGTATAGCCCGACAGCAAGAGACCCAGTACTTC. This codes for CASSIARQQETQYF.

The DNA of the CDR3 is TGCAGTGCTAGGGGCATTAGCGAGCAGTACTTC. Translation gives CSARGISEQYF. The chain combines TRBV20-1 with TRBJ2-7; D gene uncertain. Germline V gene lookup returns CDR1 DFQATT and CDR2 SNEGSKA (reference sequence). The CDR3 covers 11 residues. Trimming left V 3 bases short and J 6 bases short, with 9 bases between.

The rearrangement uses TRBV27 and TRBJ1-5; D gene ambiguous. The CDR3 is 13 residues long. The germline V gene encodes CDR1 MNHEY and CDR2 SMNVEV (reference sequence). The germline V and J ends were trimmed by 4 bases and 3 bases, with 7 bases remaining between them. The CDR3 region has the DNA TGTGCCAGCAGTTATCGGTTCAATCAGCCCCAGCATTTT. Residues: CASSYRFNQPQHF.

V and J are TRBV28 and TRBJ2-7; TRBD1 aligns across 9 bases. Looked up from germline, CDR1 is MDHEN and CDR2 is SYDVKM. CDR3 length equals 13 residues. V shed 7 bases and J 3 bases; nucleotides not matched to a gene: 4. Here the CDR3 DNA reads TGTGCCAGCACCAGACAGGGGGTCTACGAGCAGTACTTC. Amino acids: CASTRQGVYEQYF.

The V call is TRBV2, the J call TRBJ2-2; TRBD2 is a possible D gene (6 bases). This CDR3 is 14 amino acids long. Between the trimmed V and J ends, which lost 8 bases and 2 bases, there was a span of 12 bases. From germline, CDR1 is SNHLY and CDR2 FYNNEI. The DNA for the CDR3 is TGTGCCAGCGGCCGGGACTTCAACACCGGGGAGCTGTTTTTT. Translated: CASGRDFNTGELFF.

As DNA, the CDR3 is TGTGCCTGGAGTACCCAGGGGGAAGACTATGGCTACACCTTC. Its translation is CAWSTQGEDYGYTF. V usage is TRBV30 and J usage is TRBJ1-2, with TRBD1 matching 7 bases. This CDR3 has 14 residues. Germline V gene sequence: CDR1 GTSNPN, CDR2 SVGIG (reference sequence). The V segment lost 2 bases and the J segment 3 bases; nucleotides outside the gene matches: 6.